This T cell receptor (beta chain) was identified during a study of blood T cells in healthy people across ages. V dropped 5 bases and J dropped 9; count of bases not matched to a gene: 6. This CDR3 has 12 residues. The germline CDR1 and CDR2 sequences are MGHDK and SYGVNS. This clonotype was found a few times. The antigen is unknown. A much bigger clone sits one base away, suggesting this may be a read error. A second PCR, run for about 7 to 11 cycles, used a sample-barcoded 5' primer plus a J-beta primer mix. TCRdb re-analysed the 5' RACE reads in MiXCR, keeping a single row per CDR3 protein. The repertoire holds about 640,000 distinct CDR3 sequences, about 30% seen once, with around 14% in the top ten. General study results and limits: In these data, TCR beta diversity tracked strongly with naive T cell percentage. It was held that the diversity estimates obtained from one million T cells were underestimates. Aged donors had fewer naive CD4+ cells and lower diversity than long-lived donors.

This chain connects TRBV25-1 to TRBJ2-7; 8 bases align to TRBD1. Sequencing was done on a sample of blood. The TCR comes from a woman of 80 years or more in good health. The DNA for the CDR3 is TGTGCCAGCAGTTCAGGGGGCCCCGGGCAGTACTTC. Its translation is CASSSGGPGQYF.